A single sample gave rise to the 11 T cell receptor beta chains below, sequenced in a study of circulating and synovial CD4+ cells in juvenile arthritis. Sequenced by immunoSEQ multiplex PCR; TCRdb stores in-frame clones only, minus some. The table has around 32,000 clones, about 96% seen once. The material sequenced was CD4+ T cells from blood. The source of these receptors is a human donor with juvenile idiopathic arthritis.

The chain employs TRBV5-1 and TRBJ2-3, with D maybe TRBD2 (6 bases). Germline V gene sequence: CDR1 SGHRS, CDR2 YFSETQ. Trimming cost V 1 base and J 2 bases, with 14 bases left between them. This CDR3 is 16 amino acids long. As DNA, the CDR3 is TGCGCCAGCAGCTTGTTCGGGGGTATGGCCACAGATACGCAGTATTTT. This sequence encodes CASSLFGGMATDTQYF.

Comment on this clone: Germline is not matched at one junction end, which may reflect a read error. The identical CDR3 is also encoded by other nucleotide sequences in the sample. The chain carries TRBV6-4 and TRBJ1-6; TRBD1 is a possible D gene (6 bases). Germline V CDR1 and CDR2: MRHNA, SNTAGT. The CDR3 is 15 amino acids. The CDR3 coding sequence is TGTGCCAGCAGGAGACAGGACCACCAGAATTCCCCCCTCCACTTT. This encodes CASRRQDHQNSPLHF.

J is TRBJ1-6 and V is TRBV19; unclear D gene. Germline CDR1 and CDR2: LNHDA and SQIVND (reference sequence). The CDR3 spans 15 residues. Trimming removed 4 bases from V and 7 bases from J, with 14 bases in between. The DNA of the CDR3 is TGTGCCAGTAGTAATCGGTGGCAGGCCAATTCACCCCTCCACTTT. This gives the protein CASSNRWQANSPLHF.

CDR3 in amino acids: CASSVQMGGPEEQFF. CDR3 sequence (DNA): TGTGCCAGCAGCGTACAGATGGGGGGGCCGGAGGAGCAGTTCTTC. The V and J genes are TRBV9 and TRBJ2-1; TRBD2 is a possible D gene (7 bases). There are 15 residues in the CDR3. V was trimmed by 1 base and J by 10 bases, leaving 18 bases between them. Germline CDR1 is SGDLS and CDR2 is YYNGEE.

The chain links TRBV28 to TRBJ1-2; unclear D gene. The CDR3 extends over 13 amino acids. The V gene lost 8 bases and the J gene lost 8 bases, with 18 bases spanning the gap. The germline V gene has CDR1 MDHEN and CDR2 SYDVKM. The CDR3 coding sequence is TGTGCCAGCCTCGGGTCGGAGACTGGGGGCTACACCTTC. Translated, it gives CASLGSETGGYTF.

The chain combines TRBV27 with TRBJ1-2; 7 nucleotides agree with TRBD1. J gave up 5 bases and V 5 bases, and 17 bases lay outside the gene matches. CDR3 length equals 17 residues. The germline V gene encodes CDR1 MNHEY and CDR2 SMNVEV (reference sequence). CDR3 DNA: TGTGCCAGCAGTAAAACAGGGGCGCGAGGTTTTACGTATGGCTACACCTTC. Its translation is CASSKTGARGFTYGYTF.

The CDR3 DNA sequence: TGTGCCAGCAGCCAAGGACTAGCGGCTAAGGGTGAGCAGTTCTTC. It codes for CASSQGLAAKGEQFF. The V gene is TRBV7-9, the J gene TRBJ2-1, with TRBD2 identical over 10 bases. There are 15 residues in the CDR3. Germline trimming cut 5 bases from V and 9 bases from J; bases unmatched to any gene: 10. CDR1 and CDR2 from the germline V gene are SEHNR and FQNEAQ (reference sequence).

The rearrangement links TRBV9 to TRBJ2-6; D gene unclear. Per germline, CDR1 SGDLS and CDR2 YYNGEE. The CDR3 is 19 amino acids. V was shortened by 0 bases and J by 1 base, with 17 bases between the two germline ends. DNA of the CDR3: TGTGCCAGCAGCGTAGGGCCCCGGGTGGCGCGGTCTGGGGCCAACGTCCTGACTTTC. Translated: CASSVGPRVARSGANVLTF.

The chain employs TRBV9 and TRBJ1-2, with D maybe TRBD1 (5 bases). Trimming left V 0 bases short and J 4 bases short, with 10 bases between. Germline V gene sequence: CDR1 SGDLS, CDR2 YYNGEE. This CDR3 has 14 amino acids. CDR3 in amino acids: CASSVATDTYGYTF. The CDR3 DNA reads TGTGCCAGCAGCGTAGCTACGGACACCTATGGCTACACCTTC.

The chain links TRBV5-1 to TRBJ2-3; 7 nucleotides match TRBD2. The V gene end was trimmed by 2 bases and the J gene end by 1 base; junction bases not matched to a gene: 10. CDR3 length: 17 residues. Germline V gene data show CDR1 as SGHRS and CDR2 as YFSETQ. The CDR3, as DNA: TGCGCCAGCAGCTTCCTAGCGGCCCTAGATGGCACAGATACGCAGTATTTT. It specifies CASSFLAALDGTDTQYF.

The chain joins TRBV28 to TRBJ2-5, with D possibly matching TRBD2 (6 bases). The closer fit of TRBJ2-7 to the DNA end suggests the J call may be wrong. Germline CDR1 reads MDHEN; CDR2 reads SYDVKM. The CDR3 spans 12 residues. As DNA, the CDR3 is TGTGCCACGCGGGGCAGCTCCTACGAGCAGTACTTC. This gives the protein CATRGSSYEQYF.